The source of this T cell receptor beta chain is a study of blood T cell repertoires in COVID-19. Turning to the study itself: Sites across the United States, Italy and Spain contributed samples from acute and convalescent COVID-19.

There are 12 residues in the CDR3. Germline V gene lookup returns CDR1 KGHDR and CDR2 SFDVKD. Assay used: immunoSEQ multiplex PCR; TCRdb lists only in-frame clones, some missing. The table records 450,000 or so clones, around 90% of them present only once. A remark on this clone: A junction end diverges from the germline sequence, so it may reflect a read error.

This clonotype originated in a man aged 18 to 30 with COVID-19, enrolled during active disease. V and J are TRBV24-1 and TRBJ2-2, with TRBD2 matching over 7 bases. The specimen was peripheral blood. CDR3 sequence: CATSAGAGELFF. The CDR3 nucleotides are TGTGCCACGAGTGCGGGGGCCGGGGAGCTGTTTTTT.